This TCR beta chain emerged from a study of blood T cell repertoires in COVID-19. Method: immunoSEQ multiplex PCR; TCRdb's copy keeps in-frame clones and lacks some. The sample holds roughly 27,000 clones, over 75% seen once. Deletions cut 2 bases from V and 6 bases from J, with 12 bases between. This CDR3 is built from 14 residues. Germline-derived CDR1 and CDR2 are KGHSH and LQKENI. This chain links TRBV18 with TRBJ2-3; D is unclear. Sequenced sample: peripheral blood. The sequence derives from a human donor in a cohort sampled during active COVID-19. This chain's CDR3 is CASSPGGSSDTQYF. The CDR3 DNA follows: TGTGCCAGCTCACCAGGTGGTAGCTCCGATACGCAGTATTTT.